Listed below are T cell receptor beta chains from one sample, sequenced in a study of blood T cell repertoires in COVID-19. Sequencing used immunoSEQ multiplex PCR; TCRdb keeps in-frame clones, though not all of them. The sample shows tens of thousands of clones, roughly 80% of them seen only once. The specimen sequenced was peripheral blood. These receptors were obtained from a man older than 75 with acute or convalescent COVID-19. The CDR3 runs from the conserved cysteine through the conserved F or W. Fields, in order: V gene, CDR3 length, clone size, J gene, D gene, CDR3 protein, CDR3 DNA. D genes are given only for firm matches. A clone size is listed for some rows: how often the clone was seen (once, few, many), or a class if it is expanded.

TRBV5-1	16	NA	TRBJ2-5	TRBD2	CASSFQTSGTGETQYF	TGCGCCAGCAGCTTCCAGACTAGCGGGACGGGAGAGACCCAGTACTTC
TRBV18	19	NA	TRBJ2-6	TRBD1	CASSPNSGTGISGANVLTF	TGTGCCAGCTCACCAAACTCCGGGACAGGTATCTCTGGGGCCAACGTCCTGACTTTC
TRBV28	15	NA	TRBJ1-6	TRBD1	CASSLIRTGNSPLHF	TGTGCCAGCAGCCTAATACGGACAGGGAATTCACCCCTCCACTTT
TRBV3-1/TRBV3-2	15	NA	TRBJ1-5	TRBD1	CASSQGTGNNQPQHF	TGTGCCAGCAGCCAAGGGACAGGGAACAATCAGCCCCAGCATTTT
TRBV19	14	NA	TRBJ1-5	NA	CASSTREGNQPQHF	TGTGCCAGTAGTACCCGGGAGGGCAATCAGCCCCAGCATTTT
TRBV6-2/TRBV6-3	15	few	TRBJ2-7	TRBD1	CASSYETGQYYEQYF	TGTGCCAGCAGTTACGAGACGGGACAGTACTACGAGCAGTACTTC
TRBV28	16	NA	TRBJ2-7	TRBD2	CASSLLTSGIPYEQYF	TGTGCCAGCAGTTTACTGACTAGCGGGATTCCCTACGAGCAGTACTTC
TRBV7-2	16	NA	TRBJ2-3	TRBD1	CASSVGTGQSTDTQYF	TGTGCCAGCAGCGTGGGGACAGGGCAAAGCACAGATACGCAGTATTTT
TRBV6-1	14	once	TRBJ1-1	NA	CASSEAGRGTEAFF	TGTGCCAGCAGTGAAGCCGGCAGGGGCACTGAAGCTTTCTTT
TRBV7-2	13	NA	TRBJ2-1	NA	CASSSWESNEQFF	TGTGCCAGCAGCTCTTGGGAGTCCAATGAGCAGTTCTTC
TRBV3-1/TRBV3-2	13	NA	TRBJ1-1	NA	CASSQLENTEAFF	TGTGCCAGCAGCCAATTAGAGAACACTGAAGCTTTCTTT
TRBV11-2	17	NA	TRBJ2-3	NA	CASSLELITTSTDTQYF	TGTGCCAGCAGCTTAGAATTAATTACGACTAGCACAGATACGCAGTATTTT
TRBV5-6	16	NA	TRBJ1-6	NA	CASSLARVSYNSPLHF	TGTGCCAGCAGCTTGGCGCGGGTCTCCTATAATTCACCCCTCCACTTT
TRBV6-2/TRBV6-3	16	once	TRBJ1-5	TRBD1	CASSTDRPYSNQPQHF	TGTGCCAGCAGTACGGACAGGCCTTATAGCAATCAGCCCCAGCATTTT
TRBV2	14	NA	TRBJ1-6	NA	CASSEQGVGSPLHF	TGTGCCAGCAGTGAACAAGGGGTAGGGTCACCCCTCCACTTT
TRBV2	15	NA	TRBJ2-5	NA	CASSQSGTPRETQYF	TGTGCCAGCAGTCAATCGGGTACCCCGCGGGAGACCCAGTACTTC
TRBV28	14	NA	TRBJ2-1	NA	CASSVTSSYNEQFF	TGTGCCAGCAGTGTGACAAGCTCCTACAATGAGCAGTTCTTC
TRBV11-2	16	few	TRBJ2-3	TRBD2	CASSEGTSGELSTQYF	TGTGCCAGCAGCGAGGGGACTAGCGGGGAATTGAGTACGCAGTATTTT
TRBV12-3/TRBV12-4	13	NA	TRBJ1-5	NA	CASSFQDSPPQHF	TGTGCCAGCAGTTTCCAAGACAGTCCACCCCAGCATTTT
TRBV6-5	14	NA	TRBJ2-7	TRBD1	CASSSDRTGREQYF	TGTGCCAGCTCCTCAGACAGGACAGGGCGGGAGCAGTACTTC
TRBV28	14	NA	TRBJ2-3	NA	CASSSGTRTDTQYF	TGTGCCAGCAGTTCGGGGACTCGCACAGATACGCAGTATTTT
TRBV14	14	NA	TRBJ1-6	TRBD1	CASSKNRGNSPLHF	TGTGCCAGCAGTAAGAACAGGGGAAATTCACCCCTCCACTTT
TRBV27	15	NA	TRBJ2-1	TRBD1	CASSSRDRAHNEQFF	TGTGCCAGCAGTTCCCGGGACAGGGCCCACAATGAGCAGTTCTTC
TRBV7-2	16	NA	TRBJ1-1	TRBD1	CASSLDGQVGDTEAFF	TGTGCCAGCAGCTTAGACGGACAGGTTGGAGACACTGAAGCTTTCTTT
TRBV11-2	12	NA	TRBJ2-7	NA	CASSLGRGARNF	TGTGCCAGCAGCTTAGGCAGGGGCGCCCGTAACTTC
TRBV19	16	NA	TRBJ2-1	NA	CASSPVQGKSYNEQFF	TGTGCCAGTAGCCCTGTGCAGGGCAAGTCCTACAATGAGCAGTTCTTC
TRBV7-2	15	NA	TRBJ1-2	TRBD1	CASSPGQGGGYGYTF	TGTGCCAGCAGCCCCGGACAGGGGGGAGGGTATGGCTACACCTTC
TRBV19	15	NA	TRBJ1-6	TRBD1	CASSNIAGGGSPLHF	TGTGCCAGTAGTAATATTGCAGGGGGCGGGTCACCCCTCCACTTT
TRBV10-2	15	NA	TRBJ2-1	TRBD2	CATQSEGGLSREQFF	TGCGCCACTCAAAGCGAGGGAGGGTTAAGCAGGGAGCAGTTCTTC
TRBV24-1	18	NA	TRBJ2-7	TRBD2	CATRGTSGRTGSTGEQYF	TGTGCCACCAGGGGGACTAGCGGGAGGACTGGATCAACGGGGGAGCAGTACTTC
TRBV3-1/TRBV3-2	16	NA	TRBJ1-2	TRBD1	CASSQARDSRLGGYTF	TGTGCCAGCAGCCAGGCCCGGGACAGCAGACTAGGTGGCTACACCTTC
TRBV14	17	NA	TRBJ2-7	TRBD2	CASSQGSGLARPYEQYF	TGTGCCAGCAGCCAGGGCTCGGGACTAGCACGACCCTACGAGCAGTACTTC
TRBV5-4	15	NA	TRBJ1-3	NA	CASSPDRLSGNTIYF	TGTGCCAGCAGCCCGGACAGACTCTCTGGAAACACCATATATTTT
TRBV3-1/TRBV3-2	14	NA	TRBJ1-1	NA	CASSQGLEITEAFF	TGTGCCAGCAGCCAAGGACTGGAAATCACTGAAGCTTTCTTT
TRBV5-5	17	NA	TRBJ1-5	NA	CASSSTPTGYSNQPQHF	TGTGCCAGCAGCTCGACCCCGACAGGTTATAGCAATCAGCCCCAGCATTTT
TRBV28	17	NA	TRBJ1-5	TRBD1	CASSGRGQGFRNQPQHF	TGTGCCAGCAGTGGAAGGGGACAGGGGTTTCGCAATCAGCCCCAGCATTTT
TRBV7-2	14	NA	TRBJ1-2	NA	CASSLSTVAYGYTF	TGTGCCAGCAGCTTAAGTACGGTAGCCTATGGCTATACCTTC
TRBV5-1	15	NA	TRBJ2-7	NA	CASSLLAGMSYEQYF	TGCGCCAGCAGCTTGTTGGCAGGTATGTCCTACGAGCAGTACTTC
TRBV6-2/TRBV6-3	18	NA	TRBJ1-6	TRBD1	CASSSRDRGLPNNSPLHF	TGTGCCAGCAGCTCCCGAGACAGGGGTCTTCCGAATAATTCACCCCTCCACTTT
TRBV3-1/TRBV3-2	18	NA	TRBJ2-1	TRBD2	CASTFGLAGFGGYNEQFF	TGTGCCAGCACTTTTGGACTAGCGGGGTTTGGTGGCTACAATGAGCAGTTCTTC
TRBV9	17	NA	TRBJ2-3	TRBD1	CASSVVSGGPGTDTQYF	TGTGCCAGCAGCGTAGTGTCAGGGGGACCCGGTACAGATACGCAGTATTTT
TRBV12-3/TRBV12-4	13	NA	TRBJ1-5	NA	CASSWTGDQPQHF	TGTGCCAGCAGTTGGACCGGGGATCAGCCCCAGCATTTT
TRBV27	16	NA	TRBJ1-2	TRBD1	CASTSSPTGGIYGYTF	TGTGCCAGCACTTCCTCCCCTACAGGGGGTATCTATGGCTACACCTTC
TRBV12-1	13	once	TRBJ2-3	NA	CASSFPCTDTQYF	TGTGCCAGCAGCTTCCCCTGCACAGATACGCAGTATTTT
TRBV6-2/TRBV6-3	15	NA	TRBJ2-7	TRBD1	CASSATGTGSYEQYF	TGTGCCAGCAGCGCAACCGGGACAGGGTCATACGAGCAGTACTTC
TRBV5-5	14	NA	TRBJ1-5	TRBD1	CASSLGTGNQPQHF	TGTGCCAGCAGCCTCGGGACAGGTAATCAGCCCCAGCATTTT
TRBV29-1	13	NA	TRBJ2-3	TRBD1	CSVDGQATDTQYF	TGCAGCGTTGATGGACAGGCGACAGATACGCAGTATTTT
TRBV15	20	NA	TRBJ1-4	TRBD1	CATSRDGKSTGGLTNEKLFF	TGTGCCACCAGCAGAGATGGGAAATCGACAGGGGGCTTAACTAATGAAAAACTGTTTTTT
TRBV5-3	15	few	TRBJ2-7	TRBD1	CARSFGTGGSYEQYF	TGTGCCAGAAGCTTCGGGACAGGGGGATCCTACGAGCAGTACTTC
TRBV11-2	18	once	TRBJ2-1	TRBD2	CASSLNTPGTSGHNEQFF	TGTGCCAGCAGCTTAAACACCCCCGGGACTAGCGGCCACAATGAGCAGTTCTTC
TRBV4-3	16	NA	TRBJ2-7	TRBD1	CASSQSGSGQGYEQYF	TGCGCCAGCAGCCAATCGGGATCGGGACAGGGTTACGAGCAGTACTTC
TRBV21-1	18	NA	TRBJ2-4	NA	CASRPSGTSGGAKNIQYF	TGTGCCAGCAGACCCTCCGGGACTAGCGGGGGGGCCAAAAACATTCAGTACTTC